This TCR beta chain was documented in a study of T cells after yellow fever vaccination. Across the whole study: With SMART-Seq v4 Ultra Low Input, the fractions containing low cell numbers were prepared. Study observations and caveats: Post-booster repertoires again held most primary-vaccination clones (about 96% CD4, roughly 88% CD8).

There are 15 residues in the CDR3. Per the germline V gene, CDR1 is LNHDA and CDR2 is SQIVND (reference sequence). V gave up 6 bases and J gave up 5 bases; unmatched junction bases: 10. This clonotype was counted between two and nine times. What it binds is not known. They built TCR cDNA with 5'RACE template switching, a step that put in a universal primer site and UMIs. TCRdb itself ran the 5' RACE reads through MiXCR, one entry per CDR3 protein. The repertoire holds a few hundred thousand distinct CDR3 sequences, with roughly 8.3% as singletons. Sample: PBMCs, taken about 49 days after the first yellow fever vaccination. The chain recombines TRBV19 with TRBJ1-5; 7 bases map to TRBD1. This TCR came from a man between 18 and 29 years old who received the YFV17D yellow fever vaccine. The CDR3 sequence: CASRKPGQSDQPQHF. As DNA, the CDR3 is TGTGCCAGTAGGAAGCCGGGACAGTCAGATCAGCCCCAGCATTTT.